Listed here is a single T cell receptor (beta chain). Germline CDR1 is SGHNT and CDR2 is YYREEE (reference sequence). This CDR3 region has 15 residues. V lost 4 bases, J lost 4 bases, and 17 bases lay in between. Study processing details: It was from reference gene primer amplification that nucleated cell counts were estimated. Only in-frame clones appear in the TCRdb table, and some are missing; sequencing was by immunoSEQ multiplex PCR. That table supplies the V and J calls and clone size; D and trimming were determined from the DNA. This sample has 150,000 to 200,000 clones, with approximately 85% found just once. The sample originates from a study of blood T cell repertoires in COVID-19. Study as a whole: Samples of COVID-19 (acute and convalescent) were obtained from the United States, Italy and Spain. From T cells, B-cell-depleted T cells, or PBMCs came the material, which was cDNA or gDNA.

The chain uses TRBV5-4 and TRBJ2-5; D possibly corresponds to TRBD2 (6 bases). The receptor was isolated from a woman older than 75 with acute or convalescent COVID-19. Sample: peripheral blood. In DNA, the CDR3 is TGTGCCAGCAGCACTACCCCGGGACTTCGAGAGACCCAGTACTTC. This codes for CASSTTPGLRETQYF. The whole variable domain, remainder taken from reference TRBV5-4 and TRBJ2-5, is ETGVTQSPTHLIKTRGQQVTLRCSSQSGHNTVSWYQQALGQGPQFIFQYYREEENGRGNFPPRFSGLQFPNYSSELNVNALELDDSALYLCASSTTPGLRETQYFGPGTRLLVL.